One sample yielded the 10 T cell receptor beta chains listed below, sequenced in a study of monozygotic twins with inflammatory bowel disease. With the 5' RACE reads reprocessed, TCRdb shows one record per CDR3 protein and no DNA. The sample has around 410,000 distinct CDR3 sequences, and its top ten clones hold 2% to 3%. Input material: blood. The receptor set was obtained from a human donor with ulcerative colitis or Crohn's disease, or a healthy co-twin of an affected twin (not recorded which).

The chain uses TRBV29-1 and TRBJ1-2; TCRdb's D gene call, TRBD1, goes unchecked for lack of DNA. CDR3 length: 12 amino acids. CDR1 is SQVTM and CDR2 is ANQGSEA in the germline V gene. CDR3 region: CSVVRDNYGYTF.

V usage is TRBV28 and J usage is TRBJ2-2; the TCRdb call, TRBD2, lacks DNA for checking. CDR1 is MDHEN, CDR2 SYDVKM, per germline. The CDR3 has 12 amino acids. The chain's CDR3 is CAEAGDTGELFF.

This rearrangement joins TRBV15 to TRBJ1-5; TCRdb calls TRBD1, which cannot be checked without DNA. CDR3 length equals 16 residues. CDR1 is LNHNV, CDR2 YYDKDF, per germline (reference sequence). The CDR3 spells CATSRSGDRSNQPQHF.

This rearrangement joins TRBV7-3 to TRBJ2-5; the TCRdb D gene call, TRBD2, has no DNA to confirm it. Germline V gene sequence: CDR1 SGHTA, CDR2 FQGTGA. This CDR3 has 15 amino acids. CDR3 protein: CASSLLVGGKETQYF.

This sequence joins TRBV10-2 and TRBJ2-2. CDR1 is WSHSY, CDR2 SAAADI, per germline. This CDR3 has 12 residues. CDR3 sequence: CASSEYSGELFF.

This chain connects TRBV7-2 to TRBJ2-5; absent DNA, TCRdb's TRBD2 call cannot be checked. This CDR3 is 12 amino acids long. Germline values: CDR1 SGHTA, CDR2 FQGNSA. CDR3 protein: CAIPSERETQYF. Combining the CDR3 with reference TRBV7-2 and TRBJ2-5 gives the whole variable domain GAGVSQSPSNKVTEKGKDVELRCDPISGHTALYWYRQSLGQGLEFLIYFQGNSAPDKSGLPSDRFSAERTGGSVSTLTIQRTQQEDSAVYLCAIPSERETQYFGPGTRLLVL.

The chain is built from TRBV6-2 or TRBV6-3 and TRBJ2-3; the D call of TRBD2 rests on TCRdb alone, since no DNA is present to check it. The CDR3 has 14 amino acids. Germline assignment: CDR1 MNHEY and CDR2 SVGEGT. The CDR3 reads CASSYLAEPDTQYF.

The CDR3 reads CASSPLHWGQEKYNEQFF. The chain employs TRBV28 and TRBJ2-1; there is no DNA to check the TCRdb D call of TRBD1. The germline V gene has CDR1 MDHEN and CDR2 SYDVKM. The CDR3 loop spans 18 amino acids.

The chain uses TRBV10-2 and TRBJ2-3; TCRdb calls TRBD2, which cannot be checked without DNA. This CDR3 contains 14 residues. Germline lookup yields CDR1 WSHSY and CDR2 SAAADI. The CDR3 sequence: CASREAGGTDTQYF.

This chain joins TRBV6-1 and TRBJ1-1. CDR1 MNHNS and CDR2 SASEGT come from the germline V gene. The CDR3 is 14 amino acids. CDR3: CASSPNTQNTEAFF.